This TCR beta chain was identified in a study of blood T cell repertoires in COVID-19. TCRdb's table, derived via immunoSEQ multiplex PCR, lists solely in-frame clones and lacks some. The sample yields fewer than 150,000 clones, 84% seen once. Germline CDR1 MGHRA, CDR2 YSYEKL. V gave up 0 bases and J gave up 5 bases; unmatched junction bases: 6. The CDR3 is 15 residues long. The chain uses TRBV4-1 and TRBJ2-5, with 7 bases that match TRBD1. This receptor was taken from a human donor in a cohort sampled during active COVID-19. Sequenced material: peripheral blood. In DNA form, the CDR3 reads TGCGCCAGCAGCCAAGATTCCAGGGGGTTGGAGACCCAGTACTTC. It encodes CASSQDSRGLETQYF.